These 29 T cell receptor beta chains were sequenced from one sample in a study of CD8 T cells in ankylosing spondylitis. TCRdb reprocessed the 5' RACE reads with MiXCR, giving one entry per CDR3 protein. The top ten hold about 5.5% of the sample, which has about 150,000 distinct CDR3 sequences, approximately 32% seen once. The sequenced material came from synovial fluid, either unsorted or a sorted T cell fraction (not recorded which). Receptor source: a male donor with ankylosing spondylitis.

This chain joins TRBV12-3 or TRBV12-4 and TRBJ2-1; 9 bases line up with TRBD2. The CDR3 length is 14 residues. V lost 5 bases, J lost 8 bases, and 7 bases stayed unmatched. This CDR3 reads CASSISGSRDEQFF. The CDR3 coding sequence is TGTGCCAGCAGTATTAGCGGGAGTCGAGATGAGCAGTTCTTC.

This clonotype was observed many times. The rearrangement uses TRBV20-1 and TRBJ2-1, with D perhaps given as TRBD1 or TRBD2 (6 bases each). V lost 6 bases and J lost 2, with 17 bases in between. CDR1 and CDR2 from the germline V gene are DFQATT and SNEGSKA (reference sequence). The CDR3 sequence is 15 residues long. Here the CDR3 reads CSAPYRVAAYNEQFF. The CDR3 nucleotides read TGCAGTGCGCCGTACAGGGTAGCGGCCTACAATGAGCAGTTCTTC.

This clonotype was recorded a few times. This sequence joins TRBV6-1 and TRBJ2-2; D is perhaps TRBD1 (5 bases). CDR3 size: 12 residues. Trimming removed 6 bases at V and 5 bases at J, with 7 bases between. The germline CDR1 and CDR2 sequences are MNHNS and SASEGT. CDR3 residues: CASSRQTGELFF. The CDR3 nucleotides read TGTGCCAGCAGCCGACAGACCGGGGAGCTGTTTTTT.

This chain links TRBV7-2 with TRBJ1-2; TRBD1 aligns across 7 bases. The germline V gene has CDR1 SGHTA and CDR2 FQGNSA. This CDR3 contains 15 residues. After removal of 5 bases from V and 3 bases from J, the junction contained 9 bases not matched to a gene. CDR3 nucleotides: TGTGCCAGCAGCCCCACCTGGACAGGTCACTATGGCTACACCTTC. Its translation is CASSPTWTGHYGYTF. The entire variable domain, with the rest obtained from reference TRBV7-2 and TRBJ1-2, is as follows: GAGVSQSPSNKVTEKGKDVELRCDPISGHTALYWYRQSLGQGLEFLIYFQGNSAPDKSGLPSDRFSAERTGGSVSTLTIQRTQQEDSAVYLCASSPTWTGHYGYTFGSGTRLTVV.

This chain joins TRBV12-5 and TRBJ2-1; D gene uncertain. The germline gives CDR1 LGHNT, CDR2 FRNRAP. The CDR3 has 13 amino acids. Deletions cut 0 bases from V and 6 bases from J, with 6 bases between. CDR3 in amino acids: CASGLVTGNEQFF. The CDR3 DNA is TGTGCTAGTGGTTTGGTAACCGGCAATGAGCAGTTCTTC.

This clonotype has more than one count but fewer than ten. The CDR3 DNA reads TGCAGTGCTCCCGACTATGGCTACACCTTC. Amino acid sequence: CSAPDYGYTF. The gene calls are TRBV20-1 and TRBJ1-2; no reliable D call. This CDR3 comprises 10 residues. V was clipped by 5 bases and J by 3 bases, with 4 bases between them. The germline V gene encodes CDR1 DFQATT and CDR2 SNEGSKA (reference sequence).

This clonotype was detected a few times. CDR3: CSALDGVGTEAFF. CDR3 bases: TGCAGTGCCTTAGATGGGGTCGGCACTGAAGCTTTCTTT. The chain couples TRBV20-1 to TRBJ1-1; unclear D gene. Germline assignment: CDR1 DFQATT and CDR2 SNEGSKA (reference sequence). The CDR3 loop spans 13 amino acids. Trimming pared 6 bases from V and 4 bases from J, leaving 15 bases between.

The V gene is TRBV20-1, the J gene TRBJ2-1, with D perhaps assigned TRBD1 or TRBD2 (5 bases each). Between the trimmed V and J ends, which lost 6 bases and 10 bases, there was a span of 25 bases. This CDR3 comprises 15 residues. Germline assignment: CDR1 DFQATT and CDR2 SNEGSKA (reference sequence). CDR3 DNA sequence: TGCAGTGCCCGAGTTGGGGGACCCCTTGGCGGGGAGCAGTTCTTC. This translates into CSARVGGPLGGEQFF.

The V and J genes are TRBV20-1 and TRBJ2-2; 10 bases fit TRBD2. Losses at the gene ends were 3 bases for V and 6 bases for J; bases not matched to a gene: 7. CDR1 is DFQATT and CDR2 is SNEGSKA in the germline V gene (reference sequence). The CDR3 totals 15 residues. The CDR3 here is CSASEGLAFAGELFF. Here the CDR3 DNA reads TGCAGTGCTAGCGAGGGACTAGCGTTCGCCGGGGAGCTGTTTTTT.

V and J are TRBV5-1 and TRBJ2-2; a possible D gene is TRBD2 (5 bases). Trimming left V 3 bases short and J 7 bases short, with 10 bases between. Germline values: CDR1 SGHRS, CDR2 YFSETQ. The CDR3 is made up of 13 amino acids. For the CDR3, the DNA is TGCGCCAGCAGCTCCCGAGAGGGCGGGGAGCTGTTTTTT. Protein product: CASSSREGGELFF.

The chain uses TRBV12-3 or TRBV12-4 and TRBJ2-5; D uncertain. Trimming cost V 3 bases and J 0 bases, with 8 bases left between them. This CDR3 contains 14 residues. DNA of the CDR3: TGTGCCAGCAGTTTTTACAGTTACCAAGAGACCCAGTACTTC. This encodes CASSFYSYQETQYF.

This clonotype was seen more than once but under ten times. This chain links TRBV11-1 with TRBJ2-4; TRBD2 matches at 8 bases. Germline CDR1 and CDR2: SGHAT and FQDESV (reference sequence). The CDR3 covers 16 residues. V dropped 3 bases and J dropped 9; count of bases not matched to a gene: 13. For the CDR3, the DNA is TGTGCCAGCAGCTTGGGGAGGAGCGGGAGCCCCGGCATTCAGTACTTC. This codes for CASSLGRSGSPGIQYF.

This sequence joins TRBV20-1 and TRBJ2-5; D unresolved. CDR1 DFQATT and CDR2 SNEGSKA come from the germline V gene (reference sequence). The CDR3 sequence is 11 residues long. DNA of the CDR3: TGCGCAGCATGGGCCGGAGAGACCCAGTACTTC. Its translation: CAAWAGETQYF.

The CDR3 protein is CSAKRDYRLYF. The CDR3 DNA sequence: TGCAGTGCTAAAAGGGACTACAGGTTGTACTTC. V usage is TRBV20-1 and J usage is TRBJ2-7; 7 bases map to TRBD2. With 4 bases clipped from V and 12 bases from J, the junction kept 9 bases outside the gene matches. The CDR3 is made up of 11 amino acids. Germline CDR1 is DFQATT and CDR2 is SNEGSKA (reference sequence).

This clonotype was found a few times. CDR3 loop: CASSTAGGFTDTQYF. The DNA for the CDR3 is TGTGCCAGCAGTACTGCGGGGGGGTTTACAGATACGCAGTATTTT. This chain joins TRBV2 and TRBJ2-3, with 9 bases identical to TRBD2. J was trimmed by 3 bases and V by 5 bases; bases with no gene match: 6. CDR1 and CDR2 (germline): SNHLY, FYNNEI. The CDR3 spans 15 residues.

The chain has TRBV12-3 or TRBV12-4 and TRBJ2-4, with TRBD2 matching over 11 bases. With 5 bases clipped from V and 3 bases from J, the junction kept 6 bases outside the gene matches. The CDR3 sequence is 16 residues long. The CDR3 nucleotides read TGTGCCAGCAGTCCGACTAGCGGGGCGGGCAAAAACATTCAGTACTTC. It encodes CASSPTSGAGKNIQYF.

The chain couples TRBV7-9 to TRBJ2-1; D is undetermined. The CDR3 has 12 amino acids. The ends were cut back, 6 bases at V and 4 bases at J, with 7 bases in the middle. Germline V gives CDR1 SEHNR, CDR2 FQNEAQ (reference sequence). In DNA form, the CDR3 reads TGTGCCAGCAGGAAGGAGTACAATGAGCAGTTCTTC. The encoded protein is CASRKEYNEQFF.

This clonotype was picked up many times. This sequence joins TRBV7-2 and TRBJ2-1, with D maybe TRBD2 (5 bases). The germline V gene has CDR1 SGHTA and CDR2 FQGNSA. Trimming shortened V by 5 bases and J by 10 bases, and 9 bases separated the two germline ends. This CDR3 has 11 residues. CDR3 DNA: TGTGCCAGCAGCCCGGGGAGCGAGCAGTTCTTC. Residues: CASSPGSEQFF.

This clonotype was detected only a few times. The chain is built from TRBV7-9 and TRBJ1-1, with a tentative D call TRBD1 (6 bases). Germline CDR1 reads SEHNR; CDR2 reads FQNEAQ (reference sequence). This CDR3 is 17 amino acids long. V lost 5 bases and J lost 2, with 21 bases in between. The CDR3 region is CASSASPGGGTNTEAFF. In DNA form, the CDR3 reads TGTGCCAGCAGCGCTAGTCCCGGGGGTGGGACAAACACTGAAGCTTTCTTT.

The chain uses TRBV2 and TRBJ1-2; 8 bases line up with TRBD1. This CDR3 region has 13 residues. V was clipped by 1 base and J by 5 bases; unmatched bases: 0. Germline-derived CDR1 and CDR2 are SNHLY and FYNNEI. CDR3 sequence (DNA): TGTGCCAGCAGTGAAGGGACAGGGTATGGCTACACCTTC. Residues: CASSEGTGYGYTF.

This clonotype was detected only a few times. The J gene is TRBJ2-1, the V gene TRBV20-1; 7 nucleotides match TRBD2. Germline V gives CDR1 DFQATT, CDR2 SNEGSKA (reference sequence). The CDR3 consists of 16 residues. J was trimmed by 7 bases and V by 5 bases; bases with no gene match: 17. DNA for the CDR3: TGCAGTGCTCCTCCGCTTGGGGCGGGAGACTGGAATGAGCAGTTCTTC. Its translation is CSAPPLGAGDWNEQFF.

This chain links TRBV11-2 with TRBJ2-7; TRBD2 agrees at 11 bases. The CDR3 spans 16 residues. The germline gives CDR1 SGHAT, CDR2 FQNNGV. V was clipped by 4 bases and J by 0 bases; unmatched bases: 5. The CDR3 nucleotides are TGTGCCAGCAGCTCGCCTAGCGGGAGGAGCTCCTACGAGCAGTACTTC. Amino acids: CASSSPSGRSSYEQYF. Variable domain in full (rest from reference TRBV11-2 and TRBJ2-7): EAGVAQSPRYKIIEKRQSVAFWCNPISGHATLYWYQQILGQGPKLLIQFQNNGVVDDSQLPKDRFSAERLKGVDSTLKIQPAKLEDSAVYLCASSSPSGRSSYEQYFGPGTRLTVT.

The J gene is TRBJ1-3, the V gene TRBV4-3; D uncertain. The V gene lost 4 bases and the J gene lost 4 bases, with 8 bases spanning the gap. The CDR3 has 13 amino acids. In germline, CDR1 is LGHNA, CDR2 YSLEER. The CDR3 loop is CASSPGVGNTIYF. The CDR3 nucleotides read TGCGCCAGCAGCCCGGGCGTGGGAAACACCATATATTTT.

This clonotype was recorded a few times. The chain joins TRBV20-1 to TRBJ2-5; D is unclear. There are 12 residues in the CDR3. From germline, CDR1 is DFQATT and CDR2 SNEGSKA (reference sequence). V lost 5 bases and J 0 bases, leaving 7 bases between the germline ends. The CDR3 bases are TGCAGTGCTCCGCCGTACCAAGAGACCCAGTACTTC. Its protein product is CSAPPYQETQYF.

V gene TRBV20-1 combines with J gene TRBJ1-2, with 7 nucleotides matching TRBD1. CDR1 is DFQATT and CDR2 is SNEGSKA in the germline V gene (reference sequence). The CDR3 has 13 residues. The V gene end was trimmed by 6 bases and the J gene end by 4 bases; junction bases not matched to a gene: 8. The CDR3 sequence: CSATDRVGYGYTF. The CDR3 DNA sequence: TGCAGTGCAACCGACAGGGTGGGCTATGGCTACACCTTC.

This chain uses TRBV3-1 with TRBJ2-5; D is perhaps TRBD1 or TRBD2 (6 bases each). The CDR3 has 17 amino acids. Germline V gene sequence: CDR1 LGHDT, CDR2 YNNKEL (reference sequence). V dropped 1 base and J dropped 5 bases, with 20 bases sitting between them. CDR3 in amino acids: CASSQGRQTGGRETQYF. The CDR3 nucleotides read TGTGCCAGCAGCCAAGGGCGCCAGACAGGAGGGAGGGAGACCCAGTACTTC.

This clonotype was recorded many times. The genes are TRBV5-1 and TRBJ2-1; 8 positions match TRBD2. Germline assignment: CDR1 SGHRS and CDR2 YFSETQ. CDR3 size: 17 residues. The junction had 11 bases not matched to a gene; V was cut back by 2 bases and J by 4 bases. The DNA of the CDR3 is TGCGCCAGCAGCTTCTGGGTAGCGGGGCATCTTTACAATGAGCAGTTCTTC. Its protein is CASSFWVAGHLYNEQFF.

At least ten counts were recorded for this clonotype. The chain uses TRBV20-1 and TRBJ2-3; TRBD2 is a possible D gene (6 bases). Germline V gene sequence: CDR1 DFQATT, CDR2 SNEGSKA (reference sequence). Trimming cost V 5 bases and J 7 bases, with 19 bases left between them. The CDR3 has 14 residues. The CDR3 coding sequence is TGCAGTGCTGACCCGGGACTCCGGGGGTATACGCAGTATTTT. It encodes CSADPGLRGYTQYF.

This clonotype was recorded at least ten times. The chain links TRBV20-1 to TRBJ2-6; a possible D gene is TRBD1 (6 bases). Germline CDR1 is DFQATT and CDR2 is SNEGSKA (reference sequence). V lost 3 bases, J lost 0 bases, and 9 bases lay in between. This CDR3 is 15 amino acids long. CDR3 bases: TGCAGTGCTAGGGGACACGACTCTGGGGCCAACGTCCTGACTTTC. Translated, it gives CSARGHDSGANVLTF.